Given below is one TCR beta chain in context. Its antigen is not yet known. A read error is possible here, since a much larger clone lies one base away. The time point label for this specimen denotes: persistent/refractory GD, antithyroid drugs over 5 years with positive TRAb. RNA was extracted from PBMCs in TRIzol for both TCR sequencing and RNA sequencing. Graves' disease was diagnosed according to American Thyroid Association guidelines. Patients for the study were recruited at an endocrinology department in Xi'an, China. Each patient gave approximately 9.7 milliliters of peripheral blood, collected in an EDTA anticoagulant tube. PBMCs were isolated by Ficoll Paque Plus density gradient separation without further T cell sorting. An Agilent 2100 Bioanalyzer and agarose gel were used to check RNA quality, and a NanoDrop 2000 was used to measure RNA concentration. Per the germline V gene, SGHAT is the CDR1 and FQNNGV is the CDR2. There are 16 amino acids in the CDR3, from cysteine to phenylalanine inclusive. Only the CDR3 DNA stays, 48 bases, in frame from base 1.

These data are taken from a study of regulatory T cells in long-lasting Graves disease (dated by TCRdb to the early 2020s). Regarding the complete study: Persistent Graves' disease was defined as persistently positive TSH receptor autoantibodies together with antithyroid drug treatment for over 5 years. Patients with persistent Graves' disease were compared with patients with newly diagnosed Graves' disease using TCR sequencing and RNA sequencing of peripheral blood. The study took place in China and was registered as a clinical trial. TCR sequencing covered roughly 13 persistent and 20 or so newly diagnosed Graves' disease patients, around 35 samples in total. Antithyroid drugs had been taken for about 10.3 years on average by persistent Graves' disease patients in the clinical cohort. Results the study describes overall, beyond this receptor: Persistent disease showed preferential use of TRBV28, TRBJ1-2 and TRBJ2-5, whereas newly diagnosed disease favored TRBV20-1 and TRBJ2-1. Compared with newly diagnosed patients, persistent Graves' disease patients had lower TCR Shannon entropy and fewer highly expanded clones, which suggests clonal expansion. Sequencing and analysis were restricted to the TCR beta chain. The study examined only peripheral blood because the primary lesion, thyroid tissue, could not be accessed. More public clonotypes were shared among persistent patients (under 3,000) than among newly diagnosed patients (approximately 930). The authors acknowledged the small sample size as a limitation that may reduce accuracy.

The library was obtained by multiplex PCR. This sample was sequenced with an Illumina HiSeq 4000. iRepertoire HTBI primers and Arm-PCR amplification of CDR3 regions were used to construct TCR beta libraries. Before sequencing, the PCR products went through gel purification. Turning to the authors' computational methods: Gene usage analysis of CDR3 amino acid clonotypes used the 62 TRBV and more than 13 TRBJ segments found across samples. COPE and FqMerger were used to merge the filtered high-quality paired reads into contigs. BLAST was used to align contigs to IMGT TRBV, TRBD and TRBJ reference genes, and CDR3 was defined according to IMGT. Any clonotype with a frequency above 0.1% was classified as a highly expanded clone. Repertoire diversity was measured by Shannon entropy, and V-J evenness by the Gini coefficient. A clonotype was considered public if more than one individual shared it. The public sequencing data were trimmed at Q25 with fastp and processed into clonotypes with MiXCR by TCRdb, which kept only in-frame beta chains. Every distinct CDR3 protein forms one entry, paired with its most common genes and DNA. TCRdb assigned the V and J calls; the authors' analysis was not used. Present in this sample are a few hundred thousand distinct CDR3 sequences, 20% to 25% of which were seen just once. Around 26% of the sample is taken by the ten largest.

The sequence came from a female donor with Graves disease. The sequencing here drew on peripheral blood mononuclear cells (PBMCs), taken when the disease was refractory, from a patient treated with antithyroid drugs. The receptor chain draws on TRBV11-2 and TRBJ2-5, and TRBD2 matches 12 of the central bases. The CDR3 sequence is CASSLRLAGVSETQCF. In nucleotides, the sequence is TGTGCCAGCAGCTTGCGACTAGCGGGAGTTTCAGAGACCCAGTGCTTC.